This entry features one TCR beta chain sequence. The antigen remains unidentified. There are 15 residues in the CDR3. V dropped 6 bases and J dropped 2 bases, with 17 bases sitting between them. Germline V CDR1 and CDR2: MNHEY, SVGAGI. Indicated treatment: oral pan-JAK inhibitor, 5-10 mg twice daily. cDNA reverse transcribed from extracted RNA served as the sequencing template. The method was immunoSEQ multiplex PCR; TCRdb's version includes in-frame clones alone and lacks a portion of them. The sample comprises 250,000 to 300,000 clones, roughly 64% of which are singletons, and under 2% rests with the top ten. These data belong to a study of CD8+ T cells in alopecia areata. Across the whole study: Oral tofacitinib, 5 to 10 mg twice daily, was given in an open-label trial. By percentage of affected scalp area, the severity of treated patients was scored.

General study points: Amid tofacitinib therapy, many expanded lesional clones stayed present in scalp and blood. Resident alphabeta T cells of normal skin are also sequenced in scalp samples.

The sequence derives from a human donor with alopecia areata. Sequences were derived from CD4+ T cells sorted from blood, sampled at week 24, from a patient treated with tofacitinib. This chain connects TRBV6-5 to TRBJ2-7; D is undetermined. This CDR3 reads CASRSLRASAYEQYF. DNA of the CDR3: TGTGCCAGCAGGTCCCTCCGGGCATCAGCCTACGAGCAGTACTTC.